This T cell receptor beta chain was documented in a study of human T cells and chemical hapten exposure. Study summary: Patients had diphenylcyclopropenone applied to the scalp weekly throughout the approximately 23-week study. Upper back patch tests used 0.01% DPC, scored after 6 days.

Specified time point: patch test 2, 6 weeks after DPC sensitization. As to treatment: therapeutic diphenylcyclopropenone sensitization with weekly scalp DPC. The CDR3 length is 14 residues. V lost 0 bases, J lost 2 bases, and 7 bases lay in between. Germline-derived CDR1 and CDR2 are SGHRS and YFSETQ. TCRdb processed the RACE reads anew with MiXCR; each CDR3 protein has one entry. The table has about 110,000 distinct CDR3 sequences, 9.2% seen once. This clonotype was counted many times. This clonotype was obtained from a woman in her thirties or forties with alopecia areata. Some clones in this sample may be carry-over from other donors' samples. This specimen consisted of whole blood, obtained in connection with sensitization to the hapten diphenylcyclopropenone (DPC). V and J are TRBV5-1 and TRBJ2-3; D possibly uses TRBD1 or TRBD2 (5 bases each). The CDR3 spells CASSLGGYTDTQYF. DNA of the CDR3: TGCGCCAGCAGCTTGGGGGGGTACACAGATACGCAGTATTTT.